These 19 T cell receptor beta chains were sequenced from one sample in a study of identical twins. Each CDR3 protein gets one entry after TCRdb re-called the 5' RACE reads with MiXCR. The table lists around 690,000 distinct CDR3 sequences, over 20% of them singletons. The same sample was also studied in work on T cells expressing NK-cell markers.

Material for sequencing was PBMCs. Every receptor here comes from a woman between 18 and 29 years old in good health.

This sequence joins TRBV27 and TRBJ1-5; D is ambiguous. CDR3 length: 14 residues. The germline CDR1 and CDR2 sequences are MNHEY and SMNVEV (reference sequence). Trimming removed 5 bases at V and 4 bases at J, with 12 bases between. DNA for the CDR3: TGTGCCAGCAGTAGGAGAAGTAGTAATCAGCCCCAGCATTTT. It translates to CASSRRSSNQPQHF.

CDR3 nucleotide sequence: TGCAGTGTTTCCAGCCAAGAGACCCAGTACTTC. Translation: CSVSSQETQYF. The chain joins TRBV20-1 to TRBJ2-5; D remains ambiguous. With 7 bases removed from V and 1 base from J, the gap between germline ends came to 7 bases. The CDR3 loop spans 11 amino acids. CDR1 and CDR2 (germline): DFQATT, SNEGSKA (reference sequence).

Only a few counts were recorded for this clonotype. The chain uses TRBV5-6 and TRBJ2-7; the D gene could be TRBD1 or TRBD2 (5 bases each). Looked up from germline, CDR1 is SGHDT and CDR2 is YYEEEE. CDR3 length equals 14 residues. The germline V and J ends were trimmed by 3 bases and 5 bases, with 15 bases remaining between them. CDR3 sequence reads: CASSWGFYQNEQYF. The CDR3 nucleotides are TGTGCCAGCAGCTGGGGGTTCTACCAAAACGAGCAGTACTTC.

This sequence joins TRBV29-1 and TRBJ2-7; 8 bases agree with TRBD2. The CDR3 totals 17 residues. In germline, CDR1 is SQVTM, CDR2 ANQGSEA. The J segment lost 2 bases and the V segment lost 4 bases, leaving 16 bases of the junction unmatched. CDR3 sequence (DNA): TGCAGCGTTGGACTAGCGAGATCGACTGCAAGTACCTACGAGCAGTACTTC. Protein product: CSVGLARSTASTYEQYF.

This clonotype has only one observation. The chain is built from TRBV10-1 and TRBJ2-2; no reliable D call. This CDR3 contains 11 residues. Looked up from germline, CDR1 is WNHNN and CDR2 is SYGVQD (reference sequence). Deletions cut 7 bases from V and 13 bases from J, with 13 bases between. The CDR3 bases are TGCGCCAGCACGCACCCCACGCGGCTGTTTTTT. Its protein is CASTHPTRLFF.

This clonotype was counted only a few times. V and J are TRBV12-3 or TRBV12-4 and TRBJ1-2; 7 bases agree with TRBD1. Trimming removed 3 bases from V and 6 bases from J; junction bases left unmatched: 7. This CDR3 has 14 amino acids. The CDR3 coding sequence is TGTGCCAGCAGTTTTCGGGACAGCCAGGATGGCTACACCTTC. This encodes CASSFRDSQDGYTF.

The rearrangement joins TRBV7-8 to TRBJ2-5, with 9 bases identical to TRBD2. Germline V gene lookup returns CDR1 SGHVS and CDR2 FQNEAQ. The CDR3 has 15 residues. V shed 6 bases, J shed 2 bases, and the junction held 7 bases outside the gene matches. The CDR3: CASSPLAGLQETQYF. The CDR3 coding sequence is TGTGCCAGCAGTCCCCTAGCGGGGCTACAAGAGACCCAGTACTTC.

This clonotype has a single count. V is TRBV7-6 and J is TRBJ2-1; 7 positions agree with TRBD2. Germline CDR1 is SGHVS and CDR2 is FNYEAQ. This CDR3 is built from 17 residues. Unmatched junction bases numbered 13, after V lost 4 bases and J lost 4 bases. Written as DNA, the CDR3 is TGTGCCAGCAGCTCCCCCGGGGGGACTCCCCGTTACAATGAGCAGTTCTTC. Protein sequence: CASSSPGGTPRYNEQFF.

The chain has TRBV5-6 and TRBJ2-1, with 7 bases aligning to TRBD1. The CDR3 runs to 13 residues. Germline CDR1 is SGHDT and CDR2 is YYEEEE. V was pared by 4 bases and J by 9 bases, with 7 bases of the junction left unmatched. CDR3 sequence reads: CASSRTGAVEQFF. The CDR3 DNA reads TGTGCCAGCAGCAGAACAGGGGCGGTTGAGCAGTTCTTC. The full variable domain, its missing parts supplied by reference TRBV5-6 and TRBJ2-1, is DAGVTQSPTHLIKTRGQQVTLRCSPKSGHDTVSWYQQALGQGPQFIFQYYEEEERQRGNFPDRFSGHQFPNYSSELNVNALLLGDSALYLCASSRTGAVEQFFGPGTRLTVL.

This chain joins TRBV5-6 and TRBJ2-7; unclear D gene. The CDR3 length is 11 residues. CDR1 is SGHDT, CDR2 YYEEEE, per germline. The V end lost 4 bases, the J end lost 6 bases, and 8 bases lay between the germline ends. CDR3 sequence reads: CASSRASEQYF. The CDR3 coding sequence is TGTGCCAGCAGCCGCGCCTCCGAGCAGTACTTC.

V usage is TRBV5-6 and J usage is TRBJ1-2; D unresolved. V shed 1 base and J shed 4 bases, with 14 bases lying between them. The length of the CDR3 is 15 residues. In germline, CDR1 is SGHDT, CDR2 YYEEEE. The chain's CDR3 is CASSLPARPSYGYTF. The DNA of the CDR3 is TGTGCCAGCAGCTTGCCGGCCAGACCCTCCTATGGCTACACCTTC.

The chain recombines TRBV5-1 with TRBJ2-3; D may match TRBD1 or TRBD2 (5 bases each). The CDR3 is 15 amino acids. From germline, CDR1 is SGHRS and CDR2 YFSETQ. V dropped 4 bases and J dropped 0 bases, with 12 bases sitting between them. In DNA form, the CDR3 reads TGCGCCAGCAGCCCGGGGCATACTAGCACAGATACGCAGTATTTT. Translated: CASSPGHTSTDTQYF. Combining the CDR3 with reference TRBV5-1 and TRBJ2-3 gives the whole variable domain KAGVTQTPRYLIKTRGQQVTLSCSPISGHRSVSWYQQTPGQGLQFLFEYFSETQRNKGNFPGRFSGRQFSNSRSEMNVSTLELGDSALYLCASSPGHTSTDTQYFGPGTRLTVL.

This sequence joins TRBV6-2 or TRBV6-3 and TRBJ2-7, with no clear D. The CDR3 length is 13 residues. The germline V and J ends were trimmed by 4 bases and 5 bases, with 12 bases remaining between them. Germline assignment: CDR1 MNHEY and CDR2 SVGEGT. CDR3 in amino acids: CASSLASLHEQYF. CDR3 DNA sequence: TGTGCCAGCAGTTTGGCCTCTTTGCACGAGCAGTACTTC.

This clonotype was counted between two and nine times. CDR3 residues: CASSQWTGASVYNEQFF. CDR3 nucleotide sequence: TGTGCCAGCAGCCAATGGACAGGGGCTAGCGTTTACAATGAGCAGTTCTTC. This chain joins TRBV14 and TRBJ2-1, with 9 positions matching TRBD1. This CDR3 is 17 amino acids long. Germline V gene sequence: CDR1 SGHDN, CDR2 FVKESK. V was pared by 2 bases and J by 4 bases, with 9 bases of the junction left unmatched.

This clonotype was seen many times. The chain couples TRBV12-3 or TRBV12-4 to TRBJ1-5; 10 positions match TRBD1. This CDR3 region has 16 residues. V shed 3 bases, J shed 3 bases, and the junction held 5 bases outside the gene matches. CDR3 nucleotides: TGTGCCAGCAGTTTCCCGACAGGGGGCCACAATCAGCCCCAGCATTTT. Protein sequence: CASSFPTGGHNQPQHF.

This clonotype was seen a few times. The chain links TRBV15 to TRBJ2-1; D is undetermined. The germline gives CDR1 LNHNV, CDR2 YYDKDF (reference sequence). This CDR3 comprises 14 residues. Trimming stripped 8 bases from V and 7 bases from J, with 18 bases between. CDR3: CATSSGPDRNEQFF. The CDR3 coding sequence is TGTGCCACCTCCTCTGGGCCAGATAGGAATGAGCAGTTCTTC.

This clonotype was observed many times. CDR3 in DNA: TGTGCCATCAGTGGTAACTCTGGTAGCACTGAAGCTTTCTTT. It translates to CAISGNSGSTEAFF. The genes are TRBV10-3 and TRBJ1-1; D is ambiguous. Per the germline V gene, CDR1 is ENHRY and CDR2 is SYGVKD. V dropped 4 bases and J dropped 4 bases, with 13 bases sitting between them. The CDR3 is 14 amino acids.

J is TRBJ2-7 and V is TRBV7-2, with D uncertain. CDR1 is SGHTA and CDR2 is FQGNSA in the germline V gene. V was cut by 0 bases and J by 2 bases, with 14 bases left in between. The CDR3 length is 16 residues. The CDR3 sequence: CASSLASGVLTYEQYF. The CDR3 DNA follows: TGTGCCAGCAGCTTAGCGTCAGGTGTCCTCACCTACGAGCAGTACTTC.

This clonotype has a handful of counts. DNA of the CDR3: TGCAGTGCTAGAGATCAGGGTTACTTTAATCAGCCCCAGCATTTT. It translates to CSARDQGYFNQPQHF. The chain recombines TRBV20-1 with TRBJ1-5; D may be TRBD1 (5 bases). Trimming shortened V by 0 bases and J by 4 bases, and 13 bases separated the two germline ends. This CDR3 has 15 amino acids. From germline, CDR1 is DFQATT and CDR2 SNEGSKA (reference sequence).